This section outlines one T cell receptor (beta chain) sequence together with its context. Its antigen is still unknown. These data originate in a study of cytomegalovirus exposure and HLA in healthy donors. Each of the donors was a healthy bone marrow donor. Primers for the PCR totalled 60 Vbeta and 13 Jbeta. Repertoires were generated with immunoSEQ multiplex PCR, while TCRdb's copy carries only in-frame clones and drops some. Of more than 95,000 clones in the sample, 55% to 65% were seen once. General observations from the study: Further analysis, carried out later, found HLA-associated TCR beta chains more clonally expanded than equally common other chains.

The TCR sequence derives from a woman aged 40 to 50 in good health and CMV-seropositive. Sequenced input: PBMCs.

CDR3 bases: TGTGCCAGTGGTAGCAGATGGCTTTACGATACGCAGTATTTT. Protein product: CASGSRWLYDTQYF. This chain uses TRBV2 with TRBJ2-3; D is unclear. The CDR3 covers 14 residues. Germline lookup yields CDR1 SNHLY and CDR2 FYNNEI. V was cut by 9 bases and J by 6 bases, with 19 bases left in between.